This TCR beta chain was sequenced during a study of blood T cells in healthy people across ages. Whole-study results and caveats: Diversity of TCR beta per million T cells declined in a roughly linear way with age.

The second PCR ran roughly 6 to 11 cycles with a sample-barcoded 5' primer and J-beta primers. Every cDNA molecule carried a tag from a template-switch adaptor bearing 12 random nucleotides. TCRdb reprocessed the 5' RACE reads with MiXCR, giving one entry per CDR3 protein. The sample shows about 970,000 distinct CDR3 sequences, 51% of them seen only once. Trimming shortened V by 0 bases and J by 6 bases, and 15 bases separated the two germline ends. CDR1 is PRHDT and CDR2 is FYEKMQ in the germline V gene (reference sequence). The length of the CDR3 is 15 residues. Comment on this clonotype: The antigen remains unidentified.

The sequencing input was blood. The sequence was obtained from a woman aged 55-69 years in good health. This sequence joins TRBV13 and TRBJ2-7; tentatively, D is TRBD1 (6 bases). In DNA form, the CDR3 reads TGTGCCAGCAGCTTAGGCGGGACAAGAACGAGCGAGCAGTACTTC. Its translation is CASSLGGTRTSEQYF.